This T cell receptor beta chain is from a study of cytomegalovirus exposure and HLA in healthy donors. Study-wide points: On later analysis, the bulk of CMV-associated TCR beta chains appeared to be HLA-restricted.

PCR was performed using 60 Vbeta and 13 Jbeta primers. This table comes from immunoSEQ multiplex PCR, and its TCRdb copy is limited to in-frame clones, with some not included. Among fewer than 200,000 clones listed, roughly 82% were seen once. Points on this clone: The antigen is not known.

The CDR3 contains 14 residues. CDR1 is MNHNY and CDR2 is SVGAGI in the germline V gene (reference sequence). The sequenced sample was PBMCs. The chain combines TRBV6-6 with TRBJ2-5; D is possibly TRBD2 (7 bases). The origin of this receptor is a girl under 18 in good health and CMV-seropositive. The CDR3 reads CSSARGAYQETQYF. For the CDR3, the DNA is TGTTCATCCGCCCGGGGGGCCTACCAAGAGACCCAGTACTTC.